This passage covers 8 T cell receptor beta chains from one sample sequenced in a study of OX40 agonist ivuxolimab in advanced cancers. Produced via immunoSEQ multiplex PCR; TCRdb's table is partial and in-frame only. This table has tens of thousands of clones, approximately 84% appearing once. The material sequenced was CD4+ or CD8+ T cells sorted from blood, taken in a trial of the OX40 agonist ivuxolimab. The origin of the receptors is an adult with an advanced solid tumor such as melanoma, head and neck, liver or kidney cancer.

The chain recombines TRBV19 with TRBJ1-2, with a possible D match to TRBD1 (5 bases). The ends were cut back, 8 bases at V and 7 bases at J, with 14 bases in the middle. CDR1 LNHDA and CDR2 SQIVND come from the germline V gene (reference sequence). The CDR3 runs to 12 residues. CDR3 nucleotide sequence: TGTGCCAGTTTGCAGGGATACGGTGGCTACACCTTC. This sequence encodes CASLQGYGGYTF.

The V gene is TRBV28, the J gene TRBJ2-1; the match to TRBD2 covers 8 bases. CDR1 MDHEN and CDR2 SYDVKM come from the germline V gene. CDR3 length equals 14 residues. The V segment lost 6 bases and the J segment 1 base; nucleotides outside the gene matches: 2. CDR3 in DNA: TGTGCCAGCAGCCCGGGGGGGTCCTACAATGAGCAGTTCTTC. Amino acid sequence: CASSPGGSYNEQFF. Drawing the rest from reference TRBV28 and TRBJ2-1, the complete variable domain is DVKVTQSSRYLVKRTGEKVFLECVQDMDHENMFWYRQDPGLGLRLIYFSYDVKMKEKGDIPEGYSVSREKKERFSLILESASTNQTSMYLCASSPGGSYNEQFFGPGTRLTVL.

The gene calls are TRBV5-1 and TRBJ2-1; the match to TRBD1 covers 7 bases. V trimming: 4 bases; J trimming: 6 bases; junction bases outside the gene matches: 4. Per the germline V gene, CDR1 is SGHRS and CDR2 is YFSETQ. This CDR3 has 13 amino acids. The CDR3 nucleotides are TGCGCCAGCAGCCCAGGGGGTCCCAATGAGCAGTTCTTC. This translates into CASSPGGPNEQFF.

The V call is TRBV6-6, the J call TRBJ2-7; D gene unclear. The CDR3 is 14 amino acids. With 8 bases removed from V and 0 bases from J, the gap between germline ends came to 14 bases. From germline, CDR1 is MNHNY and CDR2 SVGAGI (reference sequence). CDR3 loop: CASVLDLSSYEQYF. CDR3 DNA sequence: TGTGCCAGCGTCCTAGATTTGAGCTCCTACGAGCAGTACTTC.

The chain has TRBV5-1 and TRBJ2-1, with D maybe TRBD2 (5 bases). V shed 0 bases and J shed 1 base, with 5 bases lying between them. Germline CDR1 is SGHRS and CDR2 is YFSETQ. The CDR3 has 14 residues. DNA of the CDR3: TGCGCCAGCAGCTTGGGCGGGTCCTACAATGAGCAGTTCTTC. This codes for CASSLGGSYNEQFF.

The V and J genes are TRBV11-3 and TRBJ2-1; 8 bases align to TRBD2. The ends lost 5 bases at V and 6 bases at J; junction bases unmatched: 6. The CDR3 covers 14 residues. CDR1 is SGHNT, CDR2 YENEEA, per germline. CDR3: CASSPGGGPNEQFF. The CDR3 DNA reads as TGTGCCAGCAGCCCCGGCGGGGGGCCCAATGAGCAGTTCTTC.

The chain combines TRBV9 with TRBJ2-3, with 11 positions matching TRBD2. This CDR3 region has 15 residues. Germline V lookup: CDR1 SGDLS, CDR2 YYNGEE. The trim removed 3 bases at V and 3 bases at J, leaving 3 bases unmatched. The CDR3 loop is CASSGSGRGTDTQYF. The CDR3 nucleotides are TGTGCCAGCAGCGGTAGCGGGAGGGGTACAGATACGCAGTATTTT.

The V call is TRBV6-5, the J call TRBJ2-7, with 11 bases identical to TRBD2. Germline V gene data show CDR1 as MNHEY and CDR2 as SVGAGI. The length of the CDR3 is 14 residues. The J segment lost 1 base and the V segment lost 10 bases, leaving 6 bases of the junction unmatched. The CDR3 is CATGGTSGSYEQYF. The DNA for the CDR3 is TGTGCCACCGGGGGGACTAGCGGATCCTACGAGCAGTACTTC.